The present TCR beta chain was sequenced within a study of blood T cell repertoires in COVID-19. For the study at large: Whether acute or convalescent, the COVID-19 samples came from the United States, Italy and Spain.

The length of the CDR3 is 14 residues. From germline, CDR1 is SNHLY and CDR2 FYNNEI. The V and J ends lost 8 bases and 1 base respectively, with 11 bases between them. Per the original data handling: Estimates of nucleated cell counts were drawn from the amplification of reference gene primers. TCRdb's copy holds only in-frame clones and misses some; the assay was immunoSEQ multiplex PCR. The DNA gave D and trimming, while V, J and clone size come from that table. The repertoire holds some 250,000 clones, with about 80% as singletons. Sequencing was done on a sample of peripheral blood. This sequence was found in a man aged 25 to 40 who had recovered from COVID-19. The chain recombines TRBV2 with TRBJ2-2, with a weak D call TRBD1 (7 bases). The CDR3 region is CASVRGENTGELFF. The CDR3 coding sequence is TGTGCCAGCGTCAGGGGGGAGAACACCGGGGAGCTGTTTTTT.